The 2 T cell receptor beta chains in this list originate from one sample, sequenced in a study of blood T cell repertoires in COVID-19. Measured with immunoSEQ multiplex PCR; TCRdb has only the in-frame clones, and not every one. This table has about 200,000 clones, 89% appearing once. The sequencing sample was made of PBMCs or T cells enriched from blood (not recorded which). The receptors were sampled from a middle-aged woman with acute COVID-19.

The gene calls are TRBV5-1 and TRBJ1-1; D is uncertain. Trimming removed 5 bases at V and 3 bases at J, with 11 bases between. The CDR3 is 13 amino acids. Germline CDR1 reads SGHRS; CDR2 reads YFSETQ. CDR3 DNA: TGCGCCAGCAGTGTCTTCGGGGACACTGAAGCTTTCTTT. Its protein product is CASSVFGDTEAFF.

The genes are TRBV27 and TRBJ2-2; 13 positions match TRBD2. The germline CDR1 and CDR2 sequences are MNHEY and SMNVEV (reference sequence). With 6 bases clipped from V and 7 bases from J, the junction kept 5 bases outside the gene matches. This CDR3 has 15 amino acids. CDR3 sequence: CASRTSGGLGGELFF. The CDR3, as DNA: TGTGCCAGCAGGACTAGCGGGGGGCTGGGCGGGGAGCTGTTTTTT.